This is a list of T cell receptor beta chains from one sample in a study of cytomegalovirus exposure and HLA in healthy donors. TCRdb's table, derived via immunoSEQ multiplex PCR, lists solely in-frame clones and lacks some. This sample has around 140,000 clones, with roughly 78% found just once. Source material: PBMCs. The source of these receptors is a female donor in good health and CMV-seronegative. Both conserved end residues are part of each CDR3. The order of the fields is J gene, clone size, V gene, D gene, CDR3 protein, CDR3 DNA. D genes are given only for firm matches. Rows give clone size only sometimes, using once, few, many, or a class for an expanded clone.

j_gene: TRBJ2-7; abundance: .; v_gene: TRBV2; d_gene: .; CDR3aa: CASSAGYEQYF; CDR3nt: TGTGCCAGCAGCGCAGGGTACGAGCAGTACTTC
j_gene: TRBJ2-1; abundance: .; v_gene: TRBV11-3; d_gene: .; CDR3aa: CASSSGSTREQFF; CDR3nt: TGTGCCAGCAGCTCCGGCTCTACCAGGGAGCAGTTCTTC
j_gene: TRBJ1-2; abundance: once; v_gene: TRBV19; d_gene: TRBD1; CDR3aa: CASTDRVGGYPF; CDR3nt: TGTGCCAGTACGGACAGGGTCGGCGGCTACCCCTTC
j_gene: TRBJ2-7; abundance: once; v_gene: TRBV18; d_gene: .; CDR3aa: CASSLYKDTSYEQYF; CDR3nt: TGTGCCAGCTCACTATACAAGGACACCTCCTACGAGCAGTACTTC
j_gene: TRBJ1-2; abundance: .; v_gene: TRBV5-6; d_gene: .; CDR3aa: CASSLEGSYGYTF; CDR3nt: TGTGCCAGCAGCTTGGAGGGGTCCTATGGCTACACCTTC
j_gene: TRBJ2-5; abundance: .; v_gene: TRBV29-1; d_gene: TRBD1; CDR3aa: CSAALGTVARETQYF; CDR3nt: TGCAGCGCAGCCCTCGGGACAGTCGCGAGAGAGACCCAGTACTTC
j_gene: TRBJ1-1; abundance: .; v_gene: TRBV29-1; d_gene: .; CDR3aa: CSVEDSGRFNEAFF; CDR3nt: TGCAGCGTTGAAGATTCAGGCCGCTTTAATGAAGCTTTCTTT
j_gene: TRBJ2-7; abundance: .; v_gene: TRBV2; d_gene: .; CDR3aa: CASSQSPNEQYF; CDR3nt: TGTGCCAGCAGTCAAAGCCCCAACGAGCAGTACTTC
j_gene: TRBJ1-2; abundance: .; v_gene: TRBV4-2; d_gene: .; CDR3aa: CASSQAGDIGYTF; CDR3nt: TGTGCCAGCAGCCAGGCAGGGGATATTGGCTACACCTTC
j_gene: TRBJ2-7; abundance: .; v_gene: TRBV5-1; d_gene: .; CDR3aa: CASSLDIPYEQYF; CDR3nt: TGCGCCAGCAGCTTGGACATTCCCTACGAGCAGTACTTC
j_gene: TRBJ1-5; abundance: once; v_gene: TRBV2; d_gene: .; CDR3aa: CASRPRMGNQPQHF; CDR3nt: TGTGCCAGCAGACCCAGGATGGGCAATCAGCCCCAGCATTTT
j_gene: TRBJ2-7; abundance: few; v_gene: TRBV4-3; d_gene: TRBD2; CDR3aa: CASSQVGGGAYEQYF; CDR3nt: TGCGCCAGCAGCCAAGTTGGCGGGGGGGCCTACGAGCAGTACTTC
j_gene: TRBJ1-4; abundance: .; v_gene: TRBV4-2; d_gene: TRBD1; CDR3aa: CASSRGTGGGDEKLFF; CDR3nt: TGTGCCAGCAGCCGCGGGACAGGTGGGGGGGATGAAAAACTGTTTTTT
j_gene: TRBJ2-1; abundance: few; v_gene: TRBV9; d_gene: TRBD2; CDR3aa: CASSPSGGAGIEQFF; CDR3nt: TGTGCCAGCAGCCCGAGCGGGGGGGCGGGAATTGAGCAGTTCTTC
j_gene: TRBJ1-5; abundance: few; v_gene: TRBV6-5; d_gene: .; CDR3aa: CASSYSFDQPQHF; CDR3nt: TGTGCCAGCAGTTACTCGTTCGATCAGCCCCAGCATTTT
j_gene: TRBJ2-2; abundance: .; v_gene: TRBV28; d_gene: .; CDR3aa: CASSLQGIGELFF; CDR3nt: TGTGCCAGCAGTTTACAGGGCATCGGGGAGCTGTTTTTT
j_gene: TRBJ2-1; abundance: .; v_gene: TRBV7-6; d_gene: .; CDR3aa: CASSLEGRGRLVAGNEQFF; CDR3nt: TGTGCCAGCAGCTTAGAGGGCAGGGGGCGATTAGTAGCGGGCAATGAGCAGTTCTTC
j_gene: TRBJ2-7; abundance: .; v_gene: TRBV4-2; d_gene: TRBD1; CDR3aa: CASSPQPLRQGAYEQYF; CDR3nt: TGTGCCAGCAGCCCGCAACCGTTGAGACAGGGGGCCTACGAGCAGTACTTC
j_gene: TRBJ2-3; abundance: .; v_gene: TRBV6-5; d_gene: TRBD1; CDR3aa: CASSNTGANTDTQYF; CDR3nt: TGTGCCAGCAGCAACACAGGGGCCAACACAGATACGCAGTATTTT
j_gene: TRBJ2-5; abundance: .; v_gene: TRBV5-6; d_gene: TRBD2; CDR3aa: CASSYIAGEETQYF; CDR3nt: TGTGCCAGCAGCTATATAGCGGGGGAGGAGACCCAGTACTTC
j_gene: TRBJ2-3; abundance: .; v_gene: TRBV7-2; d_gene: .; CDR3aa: CASSLNFAQYF; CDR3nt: TGTGCCAGCAGCTTAAACTTCGCGCAGTATTTT
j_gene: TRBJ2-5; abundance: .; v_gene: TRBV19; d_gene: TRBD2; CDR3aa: CASSIDNPAGSMETQYF; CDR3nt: TGTGCCAGTAGTATAGACAATCCAGCGGGGAGTATGGAGACCCAGTACTTC
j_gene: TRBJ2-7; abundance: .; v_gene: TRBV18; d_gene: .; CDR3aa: CASSPTDRGEQYF; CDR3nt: TGTGCCAGCTCACCTACAGACCGGGGGGAGCAGTACTTC
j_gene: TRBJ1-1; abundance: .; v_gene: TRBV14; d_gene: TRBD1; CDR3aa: CASRSGQGPAEAFF; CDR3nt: TGTGCCAGCAGGTCCGGACAGGGGCCGGCTGAAGCTTTCTTT
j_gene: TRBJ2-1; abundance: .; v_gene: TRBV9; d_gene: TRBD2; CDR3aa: CASSPSGTSGRVSYNEQFF; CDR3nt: TGTGCCAGCAGCCCCTCTGGGACTAGCGGGAGGGTCTCCTACAATGAGCAGTTCTTC
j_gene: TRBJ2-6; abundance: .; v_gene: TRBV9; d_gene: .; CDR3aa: CASSVVGRGVLTF; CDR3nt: TGTGCCAGCAGCGTAGTGGGTCGGGGCGTCCTGACTTTC
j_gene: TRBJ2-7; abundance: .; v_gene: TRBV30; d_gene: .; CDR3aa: CAWKGGDYEQYF; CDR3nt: TGTGCCTGGAAGGGCGGGGACTACGAGCAGTACTTC
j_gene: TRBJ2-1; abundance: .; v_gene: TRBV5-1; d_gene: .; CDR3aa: CASSLARRDNEQFF; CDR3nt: TGCGCCAGCAGCTTGGCCAGACGGGACAATGAGCAGTTCTTC
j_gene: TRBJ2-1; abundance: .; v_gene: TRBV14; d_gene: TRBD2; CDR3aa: CASSQSGRLGEQFF; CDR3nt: TGTGCCAGCAGCCAAAGCGGGAGATTGGGTGAGCAGTTCTTC
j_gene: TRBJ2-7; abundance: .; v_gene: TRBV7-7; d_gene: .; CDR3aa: CASSLDRLSNEQYF; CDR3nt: TGTGCTAGCAGCTTAGATAGACTATCCAACGAGCAGTACTTC
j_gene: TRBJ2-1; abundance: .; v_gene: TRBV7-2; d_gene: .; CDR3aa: CASSSFFRGVSNEQFF; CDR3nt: TGTGCCAGCAGCTCGTTCTTCAGGGGCGTTTCCAATGAGCAGTTCTTC
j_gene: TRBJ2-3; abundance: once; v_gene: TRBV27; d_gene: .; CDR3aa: CASSSLHTQYF; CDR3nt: TGTGCCAGCAGTTCTCTACATACGCAGTATTTT
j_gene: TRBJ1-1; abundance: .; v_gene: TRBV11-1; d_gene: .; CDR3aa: CASSLDYNTEAFF; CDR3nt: TGTGCCAGCAGCTTAGACTACAACACTGAAGCTTTCTTT
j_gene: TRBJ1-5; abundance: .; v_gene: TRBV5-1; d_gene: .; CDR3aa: CASSLDGYSNQPQHF; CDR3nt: TGCGCCAGCAGCTTGGACGGGTATAGCAATCAGCCCCAGCATTTT
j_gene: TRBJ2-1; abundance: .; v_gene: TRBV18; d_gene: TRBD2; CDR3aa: CASSPRQRGGFRDEQFF; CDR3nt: TGTGCCAGCTCACCACGTCAGCGGGGGGGCTTCCGAGATGAGCAGTTCTTC
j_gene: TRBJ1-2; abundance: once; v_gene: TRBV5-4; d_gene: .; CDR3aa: CASSLGQVGRGYTF; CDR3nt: TGTGCCAGCAGCTTGGGACAGGTAGGACGCGGCTACACCTTC
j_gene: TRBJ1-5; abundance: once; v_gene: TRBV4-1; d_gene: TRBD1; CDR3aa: CASSRPGGDQPQHF; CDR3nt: TGCGCCAGCAGCCGCCCAGGGGGCGATCAGCCCCAGCATTTT
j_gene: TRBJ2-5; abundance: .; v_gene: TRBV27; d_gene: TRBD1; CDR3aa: CASSPMGTGVRETQYF; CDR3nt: TGTGCCAGCAGTCCTATGGGGACAGGGGTTAGGGAGACCCAGTACTTC
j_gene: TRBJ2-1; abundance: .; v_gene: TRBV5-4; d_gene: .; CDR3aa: CASRPTSRYNEQFF; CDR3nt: TGTGCCAGCAGGCCAACTAGTCGGTACAATGAGCAGTTCTTC
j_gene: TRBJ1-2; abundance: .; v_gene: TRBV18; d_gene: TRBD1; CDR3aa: CASSPGQGTYGYPF; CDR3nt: TGTGCCAGCTCACCCGGACAGGGGACCTATGGCTACCCCTTC
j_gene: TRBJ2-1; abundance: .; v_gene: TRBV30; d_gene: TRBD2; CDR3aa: CAWSVEGLSGSKGSYNEQFF; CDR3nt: TGTGCCTGGAGTGTAGAGGGACTTAGCGGGAGTAAGGGGTCCTACAATGAGCAGTTCTTC
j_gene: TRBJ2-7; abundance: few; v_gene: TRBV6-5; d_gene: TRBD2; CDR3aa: CASMSGVTSYEQYF; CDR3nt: TGTGCCAGCATGAGCGGGGTGACTTCCTACGAGCAGTACTTC
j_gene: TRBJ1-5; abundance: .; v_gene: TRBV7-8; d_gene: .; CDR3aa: CASSLVGSRHSNQPQHF; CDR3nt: TGTGCCAGCAGCTTAGTTGGGAGCCGCCATAGCAATCAGCCCCAGCATTTT
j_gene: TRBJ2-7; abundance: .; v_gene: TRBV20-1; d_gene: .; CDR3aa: CSTPRGYEQYF; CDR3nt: TGCAGTACACCAAGGGGGTACGAGCAGTACTTC
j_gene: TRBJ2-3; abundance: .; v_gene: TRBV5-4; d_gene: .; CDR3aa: CASSLGGRITDTQYF; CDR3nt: TGTGCCAGCAGCCTAGGAGGCAGGATAACAGATACGCAGTATTTT
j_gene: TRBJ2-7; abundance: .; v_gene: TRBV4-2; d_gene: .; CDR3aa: CASSQDRSGLCEQYF; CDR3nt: TGTGCCAGCAGCCAAGATCGGTCGGGGTTGTGCGAGCAGTACTTC
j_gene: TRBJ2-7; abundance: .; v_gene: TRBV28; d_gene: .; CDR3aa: CAEKASDSYEQYF; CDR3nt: TGTGCCGAAAAAGCGTCGGACTCCTACGAGCAGTACTTC
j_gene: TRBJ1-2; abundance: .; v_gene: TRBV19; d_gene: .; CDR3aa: CASRKAGSNYGYTF; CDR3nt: TGTGCCAGTAGAAAGGCGGGATCTAACTATGGCTACACCTTC